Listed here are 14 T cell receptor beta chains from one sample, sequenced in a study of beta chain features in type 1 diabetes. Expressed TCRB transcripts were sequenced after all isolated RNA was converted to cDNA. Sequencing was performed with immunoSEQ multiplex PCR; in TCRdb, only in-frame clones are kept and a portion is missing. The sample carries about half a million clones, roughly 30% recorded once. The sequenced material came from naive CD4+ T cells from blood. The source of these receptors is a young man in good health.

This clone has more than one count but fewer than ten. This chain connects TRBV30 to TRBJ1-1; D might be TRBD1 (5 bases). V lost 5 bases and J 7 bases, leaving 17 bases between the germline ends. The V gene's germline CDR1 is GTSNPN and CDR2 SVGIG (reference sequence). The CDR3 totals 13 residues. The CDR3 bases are TGTGCCTGGGACGACCTCAGGGACGGTGAAGCTTTCTTT. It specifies CAWDDLRDGEAFF.

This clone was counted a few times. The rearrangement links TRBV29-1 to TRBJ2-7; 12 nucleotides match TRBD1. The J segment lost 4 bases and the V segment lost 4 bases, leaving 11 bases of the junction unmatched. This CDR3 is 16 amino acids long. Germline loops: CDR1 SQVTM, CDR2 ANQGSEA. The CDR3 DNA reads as TGCAGCGTTGTGGGCGAACCGGGACAGGGGGCTTACGAGCAGTACTTC. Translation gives CSVVGEPGQGAYEQYF.

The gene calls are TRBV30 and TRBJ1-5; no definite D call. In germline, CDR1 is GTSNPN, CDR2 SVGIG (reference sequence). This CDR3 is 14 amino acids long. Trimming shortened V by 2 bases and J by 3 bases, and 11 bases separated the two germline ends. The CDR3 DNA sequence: TGTGCCTGGAGTAGGTGGCAGGACAATCAGCCCCAGCATTTT. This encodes CAWSRWQDNQPQHF.

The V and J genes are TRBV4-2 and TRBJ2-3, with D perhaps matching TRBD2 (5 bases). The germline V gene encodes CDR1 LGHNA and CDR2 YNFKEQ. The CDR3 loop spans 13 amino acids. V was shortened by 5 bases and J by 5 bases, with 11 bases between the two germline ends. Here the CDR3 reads CASSKGGRDTQYF. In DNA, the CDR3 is TGTGCCAGCAGCAAAGGTGGGAGAGATACGCAGTATTTT.

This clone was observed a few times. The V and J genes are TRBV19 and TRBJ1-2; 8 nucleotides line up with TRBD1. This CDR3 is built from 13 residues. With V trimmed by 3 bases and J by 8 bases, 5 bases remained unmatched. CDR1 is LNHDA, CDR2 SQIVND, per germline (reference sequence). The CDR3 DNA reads TGTGCCAGTAGTATGGACAGGGTAGGCGGCTACACCTTC. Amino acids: CASSMDRVGGYTF.

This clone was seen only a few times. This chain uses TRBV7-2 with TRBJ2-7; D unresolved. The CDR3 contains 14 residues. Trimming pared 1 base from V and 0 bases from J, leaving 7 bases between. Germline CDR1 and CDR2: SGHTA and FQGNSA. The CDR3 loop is CASSLVPGSYEQYF. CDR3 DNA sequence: TGTGCCAGCAGCTTAGTCCCAGGCTCCTACGAGCAGTACTTC.

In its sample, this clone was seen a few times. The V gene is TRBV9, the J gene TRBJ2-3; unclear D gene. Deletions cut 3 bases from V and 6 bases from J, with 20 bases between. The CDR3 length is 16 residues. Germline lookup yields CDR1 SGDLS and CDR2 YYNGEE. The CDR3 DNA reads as TGTGCCAGCAGCGACCTAGGTGACTGGAATGAGGATACGCAGTATTTT. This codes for CASSDLGDWNEDTQYF. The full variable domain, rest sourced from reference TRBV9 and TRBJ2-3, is DSGVTQTPKHLITATGQRVTLRCSPRSGDLSVYWYQQSLDQGLQFLIQYYNGEERAKGNILERFSAQQFPDLHSELNLSSLELGDSALYFCASSDLGDWNEDTQYFGPGTRLTVL.

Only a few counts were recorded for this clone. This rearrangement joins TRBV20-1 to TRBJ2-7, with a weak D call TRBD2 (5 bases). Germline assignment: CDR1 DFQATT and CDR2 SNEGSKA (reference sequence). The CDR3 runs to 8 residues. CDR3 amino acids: CSSGGQYF. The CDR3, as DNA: TGCAGCTCCGGAGGGCAGTACTTC.

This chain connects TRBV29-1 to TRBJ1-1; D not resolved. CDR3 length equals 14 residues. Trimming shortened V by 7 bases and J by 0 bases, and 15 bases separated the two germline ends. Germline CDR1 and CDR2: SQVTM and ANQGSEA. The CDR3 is CSAEGSRVNTEAFF. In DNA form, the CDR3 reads TGCAGCGCAGAAGGGTCTCGGGTGAACACTGAAGCTTTCTTT.

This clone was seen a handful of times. The CDR3 loop is CSVVSYKDTEAFF. CDR3 nucleotides: TGCAGCGTTGTATCCTACAAGGACACTGAAGCTTTCTTT. V gene TRBV29-1 combines with J gene TRBJ1-1, with D hard to call. Between the trimmed V and J ends, which lost 4 bases and 3 bases, there was a span of 12 bases. CDR3 size: 13 residues. The germline V gene has CDR1 SQVTM and CDR2 ANQGSEA.

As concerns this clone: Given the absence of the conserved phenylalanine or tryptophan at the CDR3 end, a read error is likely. The CDR3 bases are TGCGCCAGCAGCCCCCGGGACAGGCCCACAGATACGCAGTATCTT. Protein product: CASSPRDRPTDTQYL. The rearrangement links TRBV5-1 to TRBJ2-3, with TRBD1 matching 8 bases. This CDR3 spans 15 amino acids. Germline CDR1 SGHRS, CDR2 YFSETQ. V dropped 4 bases and J dropped 2; count of bases not matched to a gene: 6.

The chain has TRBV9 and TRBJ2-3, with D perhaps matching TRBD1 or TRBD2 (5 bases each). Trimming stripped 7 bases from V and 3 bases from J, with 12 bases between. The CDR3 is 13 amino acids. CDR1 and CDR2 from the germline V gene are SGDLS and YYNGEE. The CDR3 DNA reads TGTGCCAGCGGGGACGGCCTAACAGATACGCAGTATTTT. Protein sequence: CASGDGLTDTQYF.

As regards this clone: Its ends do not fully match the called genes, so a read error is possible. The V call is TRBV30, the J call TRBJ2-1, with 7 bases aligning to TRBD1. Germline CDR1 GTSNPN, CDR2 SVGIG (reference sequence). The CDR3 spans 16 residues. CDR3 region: CAWSSPGRGQVNEGVF. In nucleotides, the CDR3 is TGTGCCTGGAGTTCTCCGGGCCGAGGACAGGTGAATGAGGGGGTCTTC.

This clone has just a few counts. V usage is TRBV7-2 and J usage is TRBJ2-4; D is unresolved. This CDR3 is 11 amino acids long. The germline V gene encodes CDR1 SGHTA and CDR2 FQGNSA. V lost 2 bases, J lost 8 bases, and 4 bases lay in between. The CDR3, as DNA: TGTGCCAGCAGCTTAAAAGACATTCAGTACTTC. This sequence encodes CASSLKDIQYF.